These 30 T cell receptor beta chains were sequenced from one sample in a study of T cell responses to AZD1222 COVID-19 vaccine. This table comes from immunoSEQ multiplex PCR, and its TCRdb copy is limited to in-frame clones, with some not included. Among approximately 160,000 clones listed, approximately 93% were seen once. Sample: peripheral blood, taken on day 0 of AZD1222 vaccination. These receptors were taken from an adult in good health.

V and J are TRBV24-1 and TRBJ2-7, with 9 positions matching TRBD1. There are 17 residues in the CDR3. Germline CDR1 and CDR2: KGHDR and SFDVKD. Germline trimming cut 3 bases from V and 0 bases from J; bases unmatched to any gene: 8. The CDR3 is CATSDPMGQGNSYEQYF. CDR3 DNA sequence: TGTGCCACCAGTGATCCAATGGGACAGGGCAACTCCTACGAGCAGTACTTC.

The chain couples TRBV6-2 or TRBV6-3 to TRBJ1-2, with no clear D. Trimming cost V 6 bases and J 5 bases, with 7 bases left between them. The CDR3 runs to 11 residues. The germline V gene encodes CDR1 MNHEY and CDR2 SVGEGT. The CDR3 protein is CASSPGYGYTF. CDR3 bases: TGTGCCAGCAGCCCGGGTTATGGCTACACCTTC.

The V call is TRBV28, the J call TRBJ1-4; no definite D call. The CDR3 runs 18 residues. The germline V gene has CDR1 MDHEN and CDR2 SYDVKM. V was pared by 0 bases and J by 5 bases, with 19 bases between. For the CDR3, the DNA is TGTGCCAGCAGTTTATGGCTGGGTCCTATAGGGAGGAATGAAAAACTGTTTTTT. Translation gives CASSLWLGPIGRNEKLFF.

The count of this clone is one. The chain combines TRBV4-1 with TRBJ2-7; 9 bases fit TRBD1. The CDR3 runs 16 residues. Germline CDR1 MGHRA, CDR2 YSYEKL. Trimming cost V 4 bases and J 2 bases; bases outside gene matches: 9. This chain's CDR3 is CASSRGTGTGPYEQYF. The CDR3 DNA is TGCGCCAGCAGCCGGGGGACAGGGACAGGACCCTACGAGCAGTACTTC.

The chain links TRBV7-9 to TRBJ2-1; D may correspond to TRBD1 or TRBD2 (5 bases each). Trimming took off 5 bases at V and 4 bases at J, with 15 bases between the two ends. The germline CDR1 and CDR2 sequences are SEHNR and FQNEAQ (reference sequence). The CDR3 length is 15 residues. The CDR3 DNA reads as TGTGCCAGCAGCAGAGGGGTAACCCGATACAATGAGCAGTTCTTC. As protein: CASSRGVTRYNEQFF.

This clone occurred once. The gene calls are TRBV6-4 and TRBJ2-3; either TRBD1 or TRBD2 may supply D (5 bases each). Germline V lookup: CDR1 MRHNA, CDR2 SNTAGT. V shed 8 bases and J shed 0 bases, with 9 bases lying between them. The CDR3 is made up of 13 amino acids. CDR3 in amino acids: CASQGPSTDTQYF. The CDR3 coding sequence is TGTGCCAGCCAGGGACCAAGCACAGATACGCAGTATTTT.

The chain links TRBV5-1 to TRBJ2-5; 10 bases are a match to TRBD2. The ends lost 4 bases at V and 3 bases at J; junction bases unmatched: 9. Germline-derived CDR1 and CDR2 are SGHRS and YFSETQ. The length of the CDR3 is 16 residues. CDR3 in DNA: TGCGCCAGCAGCCGAGGAGCGGGGGGGCAAGAAGAGACCCAGTACTTC. Translated, it gives CASSRGAGGQEETQYF.

This chain joins TRBV27 and TRBJ1-2, with D perhaps matching TRBD1 (5 bases). Looked up from germline, CDR1 is MNHEY and CDR2 is SMNVEV (reference sequence). The CDR3 contains 13 residues. Between the trimmed V and J ends, which lost 2 bases and 7 bases, there was a span of 11 bases. CDR3 sequence: CASSLRRGRGYTF. The CDR3 region has the DNA TGTGCCAGCAGTTTAAGGAGGGGTCGTGGCTACACCTTC.

In this sample, this clone turned up once. V is TRBV4-1 and J is TRBJ1-3; D is undetermined. Germline values: CDR1 MGHRA, CDR2 YSYEKL. V was cut by 0 bases and J by 2 bases, with 14 bases left in between. The CDR3 loop spans 17 amino acids. In nucleotides, the CDR3 is TGCGCCAGCAGCCAAGAGGGCCTCGGAGGACCTGGAAACACCATATATTTT. Translation gives CASSQEGLGGPGNTIYF.

The chain is built from TRBV3-1 (or the pseudogene TRBV3-2) and TRBJ1-2; tentative D call: TRBD1 (5 bases). V lost 1 base, J lost 8 bases, and 20 bases lay in between. There are 16 residues in the CDR3. Looked up from germline, CDR1 is LGHDT and CDR2 is YNNKEL (reference sequence). The CDR3 spells CASSQAPLRELEGYTF. The DNA for the CDR3 is TGTGCCAGCAGCCAAGCTCCCCTCAGGGAGTTGGAAGGCTACACCTTC.

The genes are TRBV28 and TRBJ1-1; weak D call: TRBD1 (6 bases). The CDR3 totals 14 residues. V dropped 3 bases and J dropped 3 bases, with 11 bases sitting between them. From germline, CDR1 is MDHEN and CDR2 SYDVKM. Here the CDR3 DNA reads TGTGCCAGCAGTTTCGACAGGACCCACACTGAAGCTTTCTTT. Amino acids: CASSFDRTHTEAFF.

V gene TRBV28 combines with J gene TRBJ1-1; D unresolved. The CDR3 has 11 amino acids. The germline V gene encodes CDR1 MDHEN and CDR2 SYDVKM. The CDR3 DNA follows: TGTGTGGTGGTATTGAACACTGAAGCTTTCTTT. Encoded protein: CVVVLNTEAFF.

CDR3 sequence reads: CASSWIGGNNSPLHF. CDR3 nucleotide sequence: TGTGCCAGCAGCTGGATTGGGGGGAATAATTCACCCCTCCACTTT. This chain links TRBV7-2 with TRBJ1-6, with a weak D call TRBD1 (5 bases). The CDR3 loop spans 15 amino acids. CDR1 is SGHTA, CDR2 FQGNSA, per germline. Trimming shortened V by 4 bases and J by 5 bases, and 12 bases separated the two germline ends.

The chain recombines TRBV28 with TRBJ1-3, with 9 nucleotides matching TRBD1. V gave up 6 bases and J gave up 3 bases; unmatched junction bases: 3. From germline, CDR1 is MDHEN and CDR2 SYDVKM. The CDR3 sequence is 14 residues long. The CDR3 coding sequence is TGTGCCAGCAGCCGGACAGGGGTTGGAAACACCATATATTTT. Translation: CASSRTGVGNTIYF.

This rearrangement joins TRBV3-1 (or the pseudogene TRBV3-2) to TRBJ1-6; no definite D call. The V end lost 5 bases, the J end lost 6 bases, and 8 bases lay between the germline ends. Looked up from germline, CDR1 is LGHDT and CDR2 is YNNKEL (reference sequence). The CDR3 is made up of 13 amino acids. The CDR3 loop is CASSTAGNSPLHF. Written as DNA, the CDR3 is TGTGCCAGCAGCACAGCGGGTAATTCACCCCTCCACTTT.

This chain joins TRBV28 and TRBJ1-5; TRBD1 matches at 7 bases. The CDR3 contains 16 residues. Germline assignment: CDR1 MDHEN and CDR2 SYDVKM. J was trimmed by 0 bases and V by 3 bases; bases with no gene match: 5. The CDR3 is CASSLDRSYSNQPQHF. CDR3 coding DNA: TGTGCCAGCAGTTTGGACAGGAGTTATAGCAATCAGCCCCAGCATTTT.

The V call is TRBV27, the J call TRBJ2-1; 10 bases align to TRBD2. After removal of 1 base from V and 5 bases from J, the junction contained 8 bases not matched to a gene. The CDR3 totals 17 residues. Germline V gives CDR1 MNHEY, CDR2 SMNVEV (reference sequence). CDR3 in DNA: TGTGCCAGCAGTTTATTCTCGGTACTAGCGGGGAACAATGAGCAGTTCTTC. This translates into CASSLFSVLAGNNEQFF.

The V call is TRBV6-5, the J call TRBJ1-1, with 12 bases fitting TRBD1. The CDR3 loop spans 15 amino acids. Losses at the gene ends were 6 bases for V and 3 bases for J; bases not matched to a gene: 5. From germline, CDR1 is MNHEY and CDR2 SVGAGI. As DNA, the CDR3 is TGTGCCAGCAGGAGGGACAGGGGGCTGTACACTGAAGCTTTCTTT. As protein: CASRRDRGLYTEAFF.

The rearrangement joins TRBV30 to TRBJ2-2; 7 positions agree with TRBD1. Looked up from germline, CDR1 is GTSNPN and CDR2 is SVGIG (reference sequence). The CDR3 is made up of 14 amino acids. J gave up 5 bases and V 4 bases, and 7 bases lay outside the gene matches. DNA for the CDR3: TGTGCCTGGAAAGGGCAGGGGGAAACCGGGGAGCTGTTTTTT. It is translated as CAWKGQGETGELFF.

The V call is TRBV11-3, the J call TRBJ1-1; no definite D call. Germline lookup yields CDR1 SGHNT and CDR2 YENEEA. This CDR3 comprises 13 residues. Trimming took off 3 bases at V and 2 bases at J, with 7 bases between the two ends. CDR3 in DNA: TGTGCCAGCAGCTTTCAGAGAAACACTGAAGCTTTCTTT. Its protein product is CASSFQRNTEAFF.

V and J are TRBV6-1 and TRBJ2-7; possible D gene TRBD2, 6 bases. Germline CDR1 MNHNS, CDR2 SASEGT. Trimming removed 3 bases from V and 3 bases from J, with 15 bases in between. The CDR3 covers 15 residues. CDR3 in DNA: TGTGCCAGCAGTGATTTGCGGGGATCTCTCTACGAGCAGTACTTC. Translated, it gives CASSDLRGSLYEQYF.

J is TRBJ1-6 and V is TRBV6-6; D unclear. Trimming pared 2 bases from V and 5 bases from J, leaving 7 bases between. The CDR3 has 14 residues. CDR1 is MNHNY, CDR2 SVGAGI, per germline (reference sequence). The CDR3: CASSYRQHNSPLHF. The CDR3 DNA follows: TGTGCCAGCAGTTACAGGCAGCATAATTCACCCCTCCACTTT.

V gene TRBV28 combines with J gene TRBJ1-1; TRBD1 might be the D (5 bases). The CDR3 covers 12 residues. V gave up 6 bases and J gave up 9 bases, with 14 bases separating them. Germline V CDR1 and CDR2: MDHEN, SYDVKM. This chain's CDR3 is CASRTIQEKAFF. The CDR3 DNA is TGTGCCAGCAGGACCATACAGGAGAAAGCTTTCTTT.

The gene calls are TRBV5-1 and TRBJ2-2; no clear D. The V and J ends lost 4 bases and 4 bases respectively, with 17 bases between them. The CDR3 has 16 amino acids. Germline V gives CDR1 SGHRS, CDR2 YFSETQ. The CDR3 spells CASSTTSAVFTGELFF. The CDR3 DNA follows: TGCGCCAGCAGCACGACTTCGGCGGTTTTCACCGGGGAGCTGTTTTTT.

The chain recombines TRBV5-6 with TRBJ1-1; D is possibly TRBD1 (5 bases). CDR1 is SGHDT, CDR2 YYEEEE, per germline. The CDR3 totals 12 residues. Trimming left V 2 bases short and J 8 bases short, with 10 bases between. The CDR3 loop reads CASSFGGAEAFF. CDR3 nucleotide sequence: TGTGCCAGCAGCTTTGGAGGGGCGGAAGCTTTCTTT.

This chain links TRBV27 with TRBJ1-1, with TRBD1 matching 8 bases. The V gene's germline CDR1 is MNHEY and CDR2 SMNVEV (reference sequence). V trimming: 4 bases; J trimming: 1 base; junction bases outside the gene matches: 8. This CDR3 region has 16 residues. The CDR3 sequence is CASSSYDRGGNTEAFF. The CDR3 bases are TGTGCCAGCAGTTCATATGACAGGGGTGGGAACACTGAAGCTTTCTTT.

This chain joins TRBV5-6 and TRBJ1-2; no reliable D call. The V and J ends lost 0 bases and 0 bases respectively, with 3 bases between them. Germline V CDR1 and CDR2: SGHDT, YYEEEE. The CDR3 loop spans 13 amino acids. The DNA for the CDR3 is TGTGCCAGCAGCTTGGGATCTAACTATGGCTACACCTTC. Translating it yields CASSLGSNYGYTF.

This clone was seen only once. V gene TRBV4-2 combines with J gene TRBJ2-2; 11 nucleotides match TRBD2. V was pared by 1 base and J by 5 bases, with 6 bases of the junction left unmatched. CDR3 length: 17 residues. Germline V gene data show CDR1 as LGHNA and CDR2 as YNFKEQ. The CDR3 DNA reads TGTGCCAGCAGCCAAGTGCCTAGCGGGGGGAGAACCGGGGAGCTGTTTTTT. This gives the protein CASSQVPSGGRTGELFF.

The gene calls are TRBV20-1 and TRBJ1-1; D possibly corresponds to TRBD1 (5 bases). Looked up from germline, CDR1 is DFQATT and CDR2 is SNEGSKA (reference sequence). The CDR3 is 10 amino acids. The germline V and J ends were trimmed by 7 bases and 3 bases, with 6 bases remaining between them. As DNA, the CDR3 is TGCAGTGTCAGGGACACTGAAGCTTTCTTT. Translated, it gives CSVRDTEAFF.

The chain couples TRBV7-9 to TRBJ1-3, with D perhaps matching TRBD1 (6 bases). The CDR3 spans 15 residues. V was trimmed by 8 bases and J by 0 bases, leaving 14 bases between them. CDR1 is SEHNR, CDR2 FQNEAQ, per germline (reference sequence). The CDR3 region has the DNA TGTGCCAGCGGAGGACAGCATTACTCTGGAAACACCATATATTTT. Protein sequence: CASGGQHYSGNTIYF.